Listed here are 12 T cell receptor beta chains from one sample, sequenced in a study of blood T cell repertoires in COVID-19. The data were produced by immunoSEQ multiplex PCR, yet TCRdb's version contains in-frame clones alone and is incomplete. The sample shows about 210,000 clones, 92% of them seen only once. The sequencing input was peripheral blood. These receptors were collected from a young man with acute or convalescent COVID-19.

The genes are TRBV10-3 and TRBJ1-1, with TRBD1 as a possible D gene (5 bases). There are 13 residues in the CDR3. Trimming took 5 bases from V and 3 from J, leaving 10 bases between them. The germline gives CDR1 ENHRY, CDR2 SYGVKD. Written as DNA, the CDR3 is TGTGCCATCAGTCTAGGGGTGGACACTGAAGCTTTCTTT. The encoded protein is CAISLGVDTEAFF.

The V and J genes are TRBV6-5 and TRBJ2-1, with 9 bases matching TRBD1. The CDR3 runs 14 residues. Trimming removed 9 bases from V and 8 bases from J; junction bases left unmatched: 11. Germline CDR1 MNHEY, CDR2 SVGAGI. This CDR3 reads CASRGTGRYHEQFF. CDR3 in DNA: TGTGCCAGTAGAGGGACAGGGCGTTACCATGAGCAGTTCTTC.

This clone was recorded a few times. This rearrangement joins TRBV18 to TRBJ2-1, with D maybe TRBD2 (7 bases). The germline CDR1 and CDR2 sequences are KGHSH and LQKENI. V was shortened by 3 bases and J by 7 bases, with 22 bases between the two germline ends. The CDR3 extends over 17 amino acids. The CDR3 sequence: CASSPFGGRGTRNEQFF. The CDR3 coding sequence is TGTGCCAGCTCACCCTTCGGGGGGAGGGGGACTCGGAATGAGCAGTTCTTC.

The chain joins TRBV25-1 to TRBJ2-4; 8 positions match TRBD1. The trim removed 8 bases at V and 8 bases at J, leaving 8 bases unmatched. The CDR3 covers 13 residues. The germline V gene has CDR1 MGHDK and CDR2 SYGVNS. CDR3 region: CASSDRAADIQYF. The CDR3 DNA reads TGTGCCAGCTCGGACAGGGCAGCGGACATTCAGTACTTC.

This chain uses TRBV9 with TRBJ2-1; 8 bases map to TRBD2. Looked up from germline, CDR1 is SGDLS and CDR2 is YYNGEE. This CDR3 has 15 residues. V lost 4 bases and J lost 7; bases outside the gene matches: 10. The DNA of the CDR3 is TGTGCCAGCAGCCTTGGACGGGGGGGCAAAAATGAGCAGTTCTTC. Translated: CASSLGRGGKNEQFF.

The chain combines TRBV7-2 with TRBJ2-3; maybe TRBD1 (6 bases). V was shortened by 4 bases and J by 3 bases, with 14 bases between the two germline ends. Germline V lookup: CDR1 SGHTA, CDR2 FQGNSA. This CDR3 has 15 residues. The CDR3 here is CASSSQGLGTDTQYF. In nucleotides, the CDR3 is TGTGCCAGCAGCTCACAGGGCCTAGGGACAGATACGCAGTATTTT.

The chain carries TRBV9 and TRBJ2-1, with 10 nucleotides matching TRBD2. The ends lost 3 bases at V and 1 base at J; junction bases unmatched: 4. CDR3 length equals 16 residues. CDR1 is SGDLS, CDR2 YYNGEE, per germline. CDR3 sequence reads: CASSDYSGRSYNEQFF. DNA of the CDR3: TGTGCCAGCAGCGATTATAGCGGGAGGTCCTACAATGAGCAGTTCTTC.

CDR3: CASSFYNEQFF. The CDR3 DNA is TGTGCCAGCAGCTTCTACAATGAGCAGTTCTTC. V is TRBV12-3 or TRBV12-4 and J is TRBJ2-1; D not certain. V was clipped by 6 bases and J by 3 bases, with 3 bases between them. The CDR3 extends over 11 amino acids.

A single count supports this clone. The chain combines TRBV5-1 with TRBJ2-1, with D perhaps matching TRBD1 (6 bases). Trimming left V 3 bases short and J 6 bases short, with 13 bases between. Looked up from germline, CDR1 is SGHRS and CDR2 is YFSETQ. This CDR3 region has 14 residues. The CDR3 region is CASSSPGTINEQFF. The CDR3 DNA follows: TGCGCCAGCAGCTCCCCCGGGACAATCAATGAGCAGTTCTTC.

The gene calls are TRBV7-9 and TRBJ2-7; 9 bases map to TRBD2. Germline values: CDR1 SEHNR, CDR2 FQNEAQ (reference sequence). The CDR3 length is 14 residues. V lost 4 bases to trimming and J lost 4 bases; unmatched junction nucleotides: 5. CDR3 amino acids: CASSYSGSGYEQYF. The CDR3 region has the DNA TGTGCCAGCAGCTATAGCGGGAGCGGGTACGAGCAGTACTTC.

The chain uses TRBV27 and TRBJ2-2; D unresolved. CDR1 is MNHEY and CDR2 is SMNVEV in the germline V gene (reference sequence). With 5 bases removed from V and 0 bases from J, the gap between germline ends came to 10 bases. The CDR3 length is 15 residues. The CDR3 loop reads CASSQVESNTGELFF. CDR3 coding DNA: TGTGCCAGCAGTCAGGTAGAGTCGAACACCGGGGAGCTGTTTTTT.

The J gene is TRBJ1-1, the V gene TRBV27, with D possibly matching TRBD1 (6 bases). Trimming shortened V by 1 base and J by 4 bases, and 13 bases separated the two germline ends. The germline V gene has CDR1 MNHEY and CDR2 SMNVEV (reference sequence). The CDR3 spans 15 residues. The CDR3 reads CASSLWWKGGTEAFF. The CDR3 bases are TGTGCCAGCAGTTTATGGTGGAAAGGGGGCACTGAAGCTTTCTTT.